Listed below are T cell receptor beta chains from one sample, sequenced in a study of blood T cells in healthy people across ages. Each CDR3 protein gets one entry after TCRdb re-called the 5' RACE reads with MiXCR. The table includes about a million distinct CDR3 sequences, approximately 49% detected once. Sample: blood. The source is a man younger than 40 in good health. Both conserved end residues are part of each CDR3. The D gene is left open where the match is weak. A clone size is listed for some rows: how often the clone was seen (once, few, many), or a class if it is expanded.

.	TRBV29-1	.	TRBJ1-2	CSVSEGGSYTF	TGCAGCGTCTCCGAGGGGGGCAGCTACACCTTC
.	TRBV27	.	TRBJ1-2	CASRTLRRDSGYGYTF	TGTGCCAGCAGGACCCTCAGACGGGACTCAGGCTATGGCTACACCTTC
.	TRBV5-5	TRBD1	TRBJ1-2	CASSTLPDGGGLNLANYGYTF	TGTGCCAGCAGCACTCTCCCGGATGGAGGGGGCCTTAACCTAGCTAACTATGGCTACACCTTC
.	TRBV4-1	TRBD1	TRBJ2-5	CASSLGTGDKTQYF	TGCGCCAGCAGCCTTGGGACAGGGGACAAGACCCAGTACTTC
few	TRBV27	.	TRBJ2-5	CASKRTVGLVGETQYF	TGTGCCAGCAAAAGGACAGTCGGGCTGGTAGGAGAGACCCAGTACTTC
once	TRBV6-2/TRBV6-3	.	TRBJ2-7	CASSYSSGAASSYEQYF	TGTGCCAGCAGTTACTCGAGTGGAGCGGCGAGCTCCTACGAGCAGTACTTC
.	TRBV3-1	.	TRBJ1-1	CASSQAKMSGLNTEAFF	TGTGCCAGCAGCCAAGCCAAGATGTCAGGTTTGAACACTGAAGCTTTCTTT
few	TRBV12-3/TRBV12-4	.	TRBJ2-1	CASSLSGSLSYNEQFF	TGTGCCAGCAGTTTGTCAGGGTCCCTCTCCTACAATGAGCAGTTCTTC
few	TRBV27	.	TRBJ2-7	CASSFSGALSSSYEQYF	TGTGCCAGCAGTTTCTCAGGGGCTTTATCTAGTTCCTACGAGCAGTACTTC
.	TRBV3-1	.	TRBJ2-7	CASSHMTGGDYEQYF	TGTGCCAGCAGCCACATGACAGGAGGGGACTACGAGCAGTACTTC
few	TRBV5-5	TRBD1	TRBJ1-2	CASSDRDRGNGYTF	TGTGCCAGCAGCGACCGGGACAGGGGGAATGGCTACACCTTC
.	TRBV7-9	.	TRBJ2-7	CASSLGAGGTGQYF	TGTGCCAGCAGCTTAGGAGCCGGGGGAACTGGGCAGTACTTC
.	TRBV5-1	.	TRBJ2-7	CASSSTAGGGYEQYF	TGCGCCAGCAGCAGCACAGCGGGTGGAGGATACGAGCAGTACTTC
many	TRBV11-2	.	TRBJ2-7	CASSNRDFSYEQYF	TGTGCCAGCAGCAACCGGGACTTTTCCTACGAGCAGTACTTC
.	TRBV4-1	.	TRBJ2-3	CASSPLPTGDTQYF	TGCGCCAGCAGCCCCCTCCCGACAGGAGATACGCAGTATTTT
.	TRBV2	.	TRBJ1-5	CASGGGLGNQPQHF	TGTGCCAGCGGTGGGGGGCTCGGCAATCAGCCCCAGCATTTT
once	TRBV28	.	TRBJ2-7	CASSGLLRDTSRSYNEQYF	TGTGCCAGCAGTGGGCTGCTCCGGGACACCTCTCGCTCCTACAATGAGCAGTACTTC
few	TRBV28	.	TRBJ2-7	CASTSGVRDEQYF	TGTGCCAGCACCTCCGGAGTCAGAGACGAGCAGTACTTC
few	TRBV7-3	.	TRBJ2-6	CASSLTLNSGANVLTF	TGTGCCAGCAGCCTGACATTAAACTCTGGGGCTAACGTCCTGACTTTC
.	TRBV7-2	.	TRBJ2-3	CASSLVWGRGETQYF	TGTGCCAGCAGCTTAGTATGGGGCCGGGGAGAGACGCAGTATTTT
.	TRBV6-1	TRBD1	TRBJ2-3	CASSERQGAHTDTQYF	TGTGCCAGCAGTGAGAGACAGGGGGCTCACACAGATACGCAGTATTTT
few	TRBV4-2	.	TRBJ1-1	CASSQDRRGETEAFF	TGTGCCAGCAGCCAAGATAGACGGGGGGAGACTGAAGCTTTCTTT
.	TRBV20-1	.	TRBJ2-7	CSARDSKYEQYF	TGCAGTGCTAGAGATTCGAAATACGAGCAGTACTTC
once	TRBV5-1	.	TRBJ2-1	CASSADTGNEQFF	TGCGCTAGCAGCGCCGATACAGGTAATGAGCAGTTCTTC
many	TRBV2	TRBD1	TRBJ2-7	CASSAGTGVPEQYF	TGTGCCAGCAGTGCCGGGACAGGGGTCCCCGAGCAGTACTTC
once	TRBV27	TRBD1	TRBJ2-5	CASSVQGAMGETQYF	TGTGCCAGCAGTGTGCAGGGGGCGATGGGAGAGACCCAGTACTTC
.	TRBV5-1	.	TRBJ2-5	CASSFYGGPQETQYF	TGCGCCAGCAGCTTTTATGGGGGCCCTCAAGAGACCCAGTACTTC
.	TRBV2	.	TRBJ2-1	CASSLGGPDLGEQFF	TGTGCCAGCAGTCTGGGGGGCCCCGACTTAGGTGAGCAGTTCTTC
.	TRBV28	.	TRBJ2-7	CASSSVDREGSYEQYF	TGTGCCAGCAGTTCAGTCGACAGGGAGGGCTCCTACGAGCAGTACTTC
many	TRBV7-2	TRBD1	TRBJ2-1	CASRYDRVTMNEQFF	TGTGCCAGCAGATACGACAGGGTTACGATGAATGAGCAGTTCTTC
.	TRBV7-2	.	TRBJ2-7	CTSSSRGRSYEQYF	TGTACCAGCAGCTCCAGGGGTCGCTCCTACGAGCAGTACTTC
.	TRBV20-1	.	TRBJ2-2	CSASRNTGELFF	TGCAGTGCTTCCCGTAACACCGGGGAGCTGTTTTTT
.	TRBV28	.	TRBJ1-1	CASSPLGRNTEAFF	TGTGCCAGCAGTCCCCTCGGCAGGAACACTGAAGCTTTCTTT
once	TRBV7-9	.	TRBJ1-5	CASSLQTSGTYSNQPQHF	TGTGCCAGCAGCTTACAGACGTCGGGGACCTATAGCAATCAGCCCCAGCATTTT
few	TRBV29-1	TRBD2	TRBJ2-3	CTMTGGASTDTQYF	TGCACCATGACCGGGGGGGCTAGCACAGATACGCAGTATTTT
.	TRBV20-1	TRBD2	TRBJ2-5	CSARDLPRTRAPETQYF	TGCAGTGCTAGAGATCTCCCCCGGACTAGGGCGCCGGAGACCCAGTACTTC
.	TRBV6-2/TRBV6-3	.	TRBJ2-7	CASTQNGEQYF	TGTGCCAGCACCCAAAATGGGGAGCAGTACTTC
once	TRBV28	.	TRBJ2-7	CASSWGVTEQYF	TGTGCCAGCAGTTGGGGCGTTACCGAGCAGTACTTC
.	TRBV27	.	TRBJ1-1	CASNYGPRNTEAFF	TGTGCCAGCAATTACGGACCCCGGAACACTGAAGCTTTCTTT
.	TRBV20-1	TRBD1	TRBJ2-3	CSADRGRPDTQYF	TGCAGTGCGGACAGGGGGCGTCCAGATACGCAGTATTTT
.	TRBV27	.	TRBJ1-1	CASYSGTPRSEEAFF	TGTGCCAGCTACTCCGGGACACCTCGTTCAGAAGAAGCTTTCTTT
few	TRBV2	.	TRBJ1-5	CASGFNQPQHF	TGTGCCAGCGGGTTCAATCAGCCCCAGCATTTT